The source of this T cell receptor (beta chain) is a study of cytomegalovirus exposure and HLA in healthy donors (dated by TCRdb to the late 2010s). At the level of the whole study: An earlier analysis of several hundred of the donors reported 276 Gb of sequence data and around 120 million unique TCR beta sequences obtained from some 170 million T cells. A later genetic analysis took genome-wide SNP genotypes for 398 of the 666 donors and used that subset as a discovery cohort. All discovery cohort repertoires had been generated using a single sequencing platform. Along with the approximately 670-subject first cohort, a separate validation cohort of over a hundred different subjects was used. An earlier analysis of roughly 580 of the donors used high-throughput TCR beta sequencing to judge whether each TCR beta V gene segment behaved as functional or pseudogenic. An early release covering roughly 600 HLA-typed donors comprised about 300 gigabases of sequencing data and some 79 million unique TCR sequences. The later analysis used no new phenotypic data to find candidate immune exposures, relying instead on TCR beta sequences and their occurrence across donors. To predict cytomegalovirus infection status, the study combined high-throughput TCR immunosequencing, statistical association of individual TCRs with disease status, and machine learning. Using immunosequencing, the study profiled T cell repertoires from fewer than 700 subjects and related those repertoires to cytomegalovirus serostatus. Because of strong linkage in the cohort, five DR-DQ haplotypes were treated as single units for association and clustering. Typing coverage differed by locus: A, B, C, DRB1 and DQB1 were typed in roughly 629-630 donors, DQA1 in 522, DPA1 in around 600, and DPB1 in 400 to 480. The aim of the study was to test whether cataloging public T cell receptors could identify signatures of past pathogen exposure. Of the roughly 400 genotyped donors, 75% to 85% were placed in the genetic ancestry cluster associated with self-reported Caucasian donors. Donor age, sex, ethnicity and CMV serostatus were compiled together with the repertoire data. Among 300 to 450 genotyped donors of the cohort, an average of about 240,000 unique TCR beta nucleotide sequences were sequenced per donor, roughly 20% of them non-productive. To study patterns of TCR occurrence, a later analysis re-analyzed previously published TCR beta repertoires from around 700 donors and added high-resolution HLA genotyping. Class I and class II HLA loci were covered by the typing at four-digit resolution.

The full study reports these points: Roughly uniform sequencing depth across donors was assumed in presence/absence analyses, although this assumption may not hold. Linkage disequilibrium might explain the correlated functional status among segregating V segments, but an unknown experimental factor could not be ruled out. Because counts were too low, about 18 rarely observed V segments, including chromosome 9 orphons, were excluded from the earlier analysis of 587 of the donors. A later analysis found that most CMV-associated TCR beta chains appeared HLA-restricted, with HLA associations seemingly driven largely by CMV exposure. According to a later analysis, parvovirus B19, influenza, CMV and Epstein-Barr virus appeared linked to several top co-occurrence clusters. The cohort was sequenced for TCR beta chains only, and without alpha or paired-chain data the features that could be detected were limited. While some public TCRs were present in many individuals, most TCR sequences turned up only very rarely across donors. For the cohort, immune exposure information was limited to CMV serostatus. A later analysis associated approximately 17,000 TCR beta sequences with specific HLA alleles at a false discovery rate of 0.05. The study gave a list of about 160 TCR beta chains associated with cytomegalovirus. Cytomegalovirus status was reported to be diagnosed by the classifier with high specificity and sensitivity in both the original and validation cohorts. A later analysis found that TCR association rates varied across HLA loci, with DRB1 alleles showing the most associated TCRs and HLA-C alleles the fewest. An association between a missense DCLRE1C variant and V-gene and J-gene trimming of TCR beta chains was found in a later genetic analysis and replicated in an independent cohort. A further reported finding was that TCR beta sequences accurately predicted the HLA-A and HLA-B alleles for most subjects in the first cohort. It was suggested by the authors that the approach could potentially be generalized to other disease states and immunological phenotypes. The sequencing pipeline was judged likely to have produced a cluster of highly shared sequence variants as a technical artifact. HLA typing was unavailable for some donors at each locus, so association tests used only the typed subset. A later genetic analysis reported fewer N-insertions in productive TCRs among donors in an Asian-associated ancestry cluster than the approximately 700-donor mean. In a later analysis, HLA-associated TCR beta chains were found to be more clonally expanded and to have lower generation probabilities than equally common non-associated chains. A few of the identified cytomegalovirus-associated TCR beta chains were confirmed in vitro to be specific for cytomegalovirus antigens. When HLA alleles, especially DR and DQ, strongly co-occurred, TCR associations were difficult to assign to individual alleles. In an earlier analysis of about 600 of the donors, most TCR beta V segments appeared in productive rearrangements about 87% or about 30% of the time, broadly matching IMGT annotations. Because the 87-base-pair reads could not distinguish some IMGT-functional V segments, including TRBV6-2 and TRBV6-3, those segments were excluded.

The germline ends are 16 bases apart after V is trimmed by 0 bases and J by 7 bases. Inclusive of the bounding cysteine and phenylalanine, the CDR3 is 16 residues long. The retained sequence is limited to the CDR3, 48 bases, with the frame set at the first base. Via the germline V gene (reference sequence), CDR1 is GTSNPN and CDR2 SVGIG. Note on this clone: No antigen is known for it. Per-nucleotide qualities are absent, and no much larger clonotype sits a single base away.

Receptor amplification or capture employed the immunoSEQ multiplex PCR assay. The multiplex PCR relied on a mix of 60 forward primers for TCR Vbeta segments and 13 reverse primers for TCR Jbeta segments. A multiplex PCR assay on genomic DNA amplified the CDR3 region of rearranged TCR beta genes. On the Illumina HiSeq System, the amplified TCR beta libraries were sequenced as 87-base-pair reads. As for how the authors treated the data: A later analysis counted tens of millions of unique TCR beta chains across the 550 to 750 repertoires, and roughly 10 million of these chains were shared by at least two donors. To remove PCR and sequencing errors, raw reads were error-corrected and collapsed into unique sequences using a nearest-neighbor algorithm that merged closely related sequences. Alignment of CDR3 sequences to IMGT reference sequences was used to assign V, D and J gene segments. For a sequence to be retained, a match of at least six nucleotides was required to both a V gene segment and a J gene segment. Rearrangements were called productive when the CDR3 lacked stop codons and stayed in frame with V and J; all others were non-productive. Following IMGT convention, CDR3 was defined as the stretch from the second conserved V-encoded cysteine to the conserved J-encoded phenylalanine. The earlier analysis of fewer than 750 of the donors excluded sequences that lacked an unambiguous match to a single V gene segment. An earlier analysis of a few hundred of the donors classified V segments as functional when productive rearrangements were above 56.7% and as segregating when the standard deviation between donors was above 5%. To diagnose cytomegalovirus status from the catalog of TCR beta chain sequences, a statistical classification framework was built. V and J gene assignment, in a later analysis, came from comparing TCR nucleotide sequences with IMGT/GENE-DB human TR gene sequences. Using the TCRdist pipeline, a later analysis assigned CDR3 sequences along with most-parsimonious VDJ recombination scenarios. In a later analysis, each TCR beta chain was defined by its CDR3 amino acid sequence together with its V-gene family, and reads lacking a unique V-gene family were excluded. As a way to deal with suspected cross-contamination and a sequencing artifact, a later analysis dropped hundreds of nucleotide sequences that were highly shared and had low generation probability. For each public chain, a later analysis derived a clonal expansion index from normalized ranks of inferred template counts within each repertoire. Generation probabilities in a later analysis came from a VDJ recombination model fitted to out-of-frame rearrangements, and those results were checked against IGoR. Hypergeometric tests were used in a later analysis to score TCR-TCR, TCR-HLA and TCR-CMV co-occurrence, with a repertoire-size bias correction applied to the TCR pairs. A later analysis estimated false discovery rates by permuting HLA or CMV assignments 20 times. In a later analysis, co-occurring TCRs were grouped using DBSCAN, with TCRdist sequence similarity added in when clustering inside HLA-allele-positive subsets. Co-occurrence clustering excluded repertoires with fewer than 30,000 or more than 120,000 public chains, plus five with anomalous nucleotide sharing. Entries here come from immuneACCESS through TCRdb and include only in-frame sequences with V and J called. Some clones fail to appear in such tables; in the studies checked, an unresolved V gene covers under half of the shortfall, and the cause of the remainder is unknown. V and J calls and clone size are those listed in that table; D and trimming were worked out from the DNA. The sample records approximately 160,000 clones, 75% to 85% of which are singletons. The ten largest clones add up to less than 9% of the sample.

The cohort was made up of approximately 670 healthy bone marrow donors. All cohort members were sampled while nominally healthy, although unrecorded immune exposures were likely present. The donor tested CMV seropositive, placing the donor among the 289 seropositive members of the cohort. Each donor provided a peripheral blood sample, and peripheral blood mononuclear cells were used for TCR beta sequencing. Genomic DNA extraction from the blood cell samples was performed with the Qiagen DNeasy Blood Extraction Kit. This receptor was taken from a man aged 30-40 years in good health and CMV-seropositive. The sequence joins TRBV30 to TRBJ1-6; possibly the D gene is TRBD1, per 6 matching bases. Sequenced input: PBMCs. The nucleotide sequence is TGTGCCTGGAGTGTAGGACCCAGACAGGAAAATTCACCCCTCCACTTT. Its coded protein is CAWSVGPRQENSPLHF.